Here is one T cell receptor beta chain with its context. The antigen remains unidentified. The junction shows a germline mismatch at one end, possibly a read error. After constant-region reverse-primer amplification, full-length variable regions underwent semi-nested PCR with Nested Universal Primer A. MiXCR, applied by TCRdb to the 5' RACE reads, yields one record per CDR3 protein. The sample gives roughly 5,700 distinct CDR3 sequences, under 40% of which show up once; roughly 53% is in the top ten. The CDR3 has 16 amino acids. From germline, CDR1 is SGHTA and CDR2 FQGNSA. General observations from the study: Tumor Treg TCRs overlapped most with tumor naive CD4+ cells. In terms of TCR gene usage, tumor memory CD4+ T cells clustered together with blood and lymph node memory CD4+ cells, as well as with lymph node naive CD4+ cells.

Memory CD4+ cells were defined as CD4+CD45RO+CD25-. This TCR was sampled from a female donor with breast cancer. The sequenced material came from memory CD4+ T cells sorted from blood. Subset defined: memory CD4+ T cells, CD4+CD45RO+CD25-. The chain has TRBV7-2 and TRBJ2-2, with 11 bases fitting TRBD2. CDR3 sequence reads: CASSTRLAGRTGELFF. CDR3 DNA sequence: TGTGCCAGCAGCACTAGACTAGCGGGACGCACCGGGGAGCTTTTTTTT.